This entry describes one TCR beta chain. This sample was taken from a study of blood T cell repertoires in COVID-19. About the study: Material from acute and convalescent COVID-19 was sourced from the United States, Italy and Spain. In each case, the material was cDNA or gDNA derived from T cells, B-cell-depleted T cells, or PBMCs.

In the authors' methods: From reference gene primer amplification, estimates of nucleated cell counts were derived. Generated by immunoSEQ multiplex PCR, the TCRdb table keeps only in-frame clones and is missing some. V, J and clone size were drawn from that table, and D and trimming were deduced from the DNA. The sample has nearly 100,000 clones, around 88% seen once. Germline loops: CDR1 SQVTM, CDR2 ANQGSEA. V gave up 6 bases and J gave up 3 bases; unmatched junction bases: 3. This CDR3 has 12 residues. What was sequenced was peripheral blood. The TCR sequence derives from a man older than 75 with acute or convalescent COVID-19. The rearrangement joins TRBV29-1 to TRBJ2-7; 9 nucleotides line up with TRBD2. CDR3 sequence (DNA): TGCAGCGTCGCGACTAGCGGCTACGAGCAGTACTTC. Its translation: CSVATSGYEQYF.